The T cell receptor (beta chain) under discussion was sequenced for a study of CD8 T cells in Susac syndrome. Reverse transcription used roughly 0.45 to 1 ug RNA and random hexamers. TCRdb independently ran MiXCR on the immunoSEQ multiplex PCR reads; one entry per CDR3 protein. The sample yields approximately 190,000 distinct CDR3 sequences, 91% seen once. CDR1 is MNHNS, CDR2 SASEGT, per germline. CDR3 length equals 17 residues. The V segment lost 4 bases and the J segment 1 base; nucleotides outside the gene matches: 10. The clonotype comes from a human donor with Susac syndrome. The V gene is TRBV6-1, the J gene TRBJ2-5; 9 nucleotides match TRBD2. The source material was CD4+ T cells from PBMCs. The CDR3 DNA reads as TGTGCCAGCAGTGTGCGAAGCAGCGGGAGGATCCAAGAGACCCAGTACTTC. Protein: CASSVRSSGRIQETQYF.